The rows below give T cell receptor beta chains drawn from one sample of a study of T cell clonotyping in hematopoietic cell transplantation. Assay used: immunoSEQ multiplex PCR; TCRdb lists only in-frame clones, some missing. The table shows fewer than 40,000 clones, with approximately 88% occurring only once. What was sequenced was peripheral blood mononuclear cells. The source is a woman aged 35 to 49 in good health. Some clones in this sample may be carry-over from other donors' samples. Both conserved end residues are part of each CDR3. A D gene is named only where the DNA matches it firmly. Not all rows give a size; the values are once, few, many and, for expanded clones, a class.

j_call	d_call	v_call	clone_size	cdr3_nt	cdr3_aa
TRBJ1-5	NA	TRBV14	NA	TGTGCCAGCAGCCAAAACGGAAGACAGACGATTAGCAATCAGCCCCAGCATTTT	CASSQNGRQTISNQPQHF
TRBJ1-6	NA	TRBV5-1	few	TGCGCCAGCAGCTGGGACGGACGGAGCCAGAATTCACCCCTCCACTTT	CASSWDGRSQNSPLHF
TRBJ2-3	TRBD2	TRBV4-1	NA	TGCGCCAGCAGCCAAGCTGAGCGGGACCGGTCTGATACGCAGTATTTT	CASSQAERDRSDTQYF
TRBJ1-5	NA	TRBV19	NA	TGTGCCAGTAGTATAGATCCCCACCCGGGTCAGCCCCAGCATTTT	CASSIDPHPGQPQHF
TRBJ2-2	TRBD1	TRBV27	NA	TGTGCCAGCGGGTGGGGATACTCTGGGACAGGGGAATACACCGGGGAGCTGTTTTTT	CASGWGYSGTGEYTGELFF
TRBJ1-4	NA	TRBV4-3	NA	TGCGCCAGCAGCCAAGACAGGGAAAATGAAAAACTGTTTTTT	CASSQDRENEKLFF
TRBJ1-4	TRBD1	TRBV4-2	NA	TGTGCCAGCAGCCTTTATCGGGACAGTAATGAAAAACTGTTTTTT	CASSLYRDSNEKLFF
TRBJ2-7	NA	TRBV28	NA	TGTGCCAGCAGTTTAGGCAGGGCGATCGGGTACGAGCAGTACTTC	CASSLGRAIGYEQYF
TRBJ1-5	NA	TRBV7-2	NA	TGTGCCAGCAGCTCCAGCGGCCAGGGAGGGAATCAGCCCCAGCATTTT	CASSSSGQGGNQPQHF
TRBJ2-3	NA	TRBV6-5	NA	TGTGCCAGCAGTTCCCGTGGGTTTGGGGATACGCAGTATTTT	CASSSRGFGDTQYF
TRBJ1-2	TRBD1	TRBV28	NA	TGTGCCAGCAGTCGTCCGGGACAGGGGGACTATGGCTACACCTTC	CASSRPGQGDYGYTF
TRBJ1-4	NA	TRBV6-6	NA	TGTGCCAGTAAAAGGGAGGATCTTCTGTTTTTT	CASKREDLLFF
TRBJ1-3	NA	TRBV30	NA	TGTGCCTGGAGCCCTCCTTGGGCTGGAAACACCATATATTTT	CAWSPPWAGNTIYF
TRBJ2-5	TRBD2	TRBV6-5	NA	TGTGCCAGCGGGTTAGCGGGAGAATCAGAGACCCAGTACTTC	CASGLAGESETQYF
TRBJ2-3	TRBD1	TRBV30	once	TGTGCCTGGAGTGGCCCCGGGACAGCTAGCACAGATACGCAGTATTTT	CAWSGPGTASTDTQYF
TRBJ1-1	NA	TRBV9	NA	TGTGCCAGCAGCGACAACAGGGACACTGAAGCTTTCTTT	CASSDNRDTEAFF
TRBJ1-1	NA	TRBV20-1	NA	TGCAGTGCTAGGGGAGACAGTGAAGCTTTCTTT	CSARGDSEAFF
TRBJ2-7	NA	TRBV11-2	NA	TGTGCCAGCAGCCTGCCTTTCGGGGGCGGGACAAACCCTTACGAGCAGTACTTC	CASSLPFGGGTNPYEQYF
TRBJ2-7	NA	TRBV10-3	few	TGTGCCATCAGTACGACTTTTTACGAGCAGTACTTC	CAISTTFYEQYF
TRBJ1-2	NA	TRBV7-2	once	TGTGCCAGCAGCTTAGCGAGTGGAGGCTACACCTTC	CASSLASGGYTF
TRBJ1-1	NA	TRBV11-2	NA	TGTGCCAGCAGCTTAGATCTGAATGCTGAAGCTTTCTTT	CASSLDLNAEAFF
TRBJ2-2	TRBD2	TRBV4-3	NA	TGCGCCAGCAGCTTCCGACTAGCGGGAGGGCTAGCTTCGAACACCGGGGAGCTGTTTTTT	CASSFRLAGGLASNTGELFF
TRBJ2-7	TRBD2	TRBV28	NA	TGTGCCAGCAGTTCCCGACTAGCGGTTCTCTCCTACGAGCAGTACTTC	CASSSRLAVLSYEQYF
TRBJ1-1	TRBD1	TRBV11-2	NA	TGTGCCAGCAGCTTAGTAGGTAGGGGGCGCACTGAAGCTTTCTTT	CASSLVGRGRTEAFF
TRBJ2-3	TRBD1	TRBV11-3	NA	TGTGCCAGCAGCTCCGGGACAGGGGCGCACACAGATACGCAGTATTTT	CASSSGTGAHTDTQYF
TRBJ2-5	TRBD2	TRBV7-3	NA	TGTGCCAGCAGCCCAGGACTAGCGGGAGGCACCTTGCCGAGAGACCAGTACTTC	CASSPGLAGGTLPRDQYF
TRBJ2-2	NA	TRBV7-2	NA	TGTGCCAGCAGCTTAGCCGTTAGGAGGGGGAACACCGGGGAGCTGTTTTTT	CASSLAVRRGNTGELFF
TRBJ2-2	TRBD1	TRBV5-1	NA	TGCGCCAGCGGCCCGGGACAGGCTCTCACCGGGGAGCTGTTTTTT	CASGPGQALTGELFF
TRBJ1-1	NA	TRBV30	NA	TGTGCCTGGATGTGGGGGGCCGGGGGCACTGAAGCTTTCTTT	CAWMWGAGGTEAFF
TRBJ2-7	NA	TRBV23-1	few	TGCGCCAGGAACACGGTTGCAGAAGGAGAGCAGTACTTC	CARNTVAEGEQYF
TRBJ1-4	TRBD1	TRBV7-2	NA	TGTGCCAGCAGCGTAGGCCGGGACAGGTCTGGAAAACTGTTTTTT	CASSVGRDRSGKLFF
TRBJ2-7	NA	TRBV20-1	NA	TGCAGTGCTAGTCCTTCCTACGAGCAGTACTTC	CSASPSYEQYF
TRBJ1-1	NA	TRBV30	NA	TGTGCCTGGAGTGTAAGGGGTTCTGAAGCTTTCTTT	CAWSVRGSEAFF
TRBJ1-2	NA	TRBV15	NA	TGTGCCACCAGCCCCTGGCCGGGAGGATACTATGGCTACACCTTC	CATSPWPGGYYGYTF
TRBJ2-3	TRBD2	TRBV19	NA	TGTGCCAGTAGTCATAGCGGGAGCGGGCAGTATTTT	CASSHSGSGQYF
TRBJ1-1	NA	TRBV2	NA	TGTGCCAGCAGTTTAGTCAGGGGCACTGAAGCTTTCTTT	CASSLVRGTEAFF
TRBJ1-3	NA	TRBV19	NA	TGTGCCAGTAGTATAGGCAGGACCTCTGGAAACACCATATATTTT	CASSIGRTSGNTIYF
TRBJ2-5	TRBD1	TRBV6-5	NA	TGTGCCACCAGGCTGGGACAGGAGCAAGAGACCCAGTACTTC	CATRLGQEQETQYF
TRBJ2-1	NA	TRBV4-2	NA	TGTGCCAGCAGCCTCGAGAGGGGGGAGGGTTACAATGAGCAGTTCTTC	CASSLERGEGYNEQFF
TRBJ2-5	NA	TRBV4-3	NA	TGCGCCAGCAGCCAAGACTATAGAGGGGGGGAGACCCAGTACTTC	CASSQDYRGGETQYF
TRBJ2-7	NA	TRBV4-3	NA	TGCGCCAGCAGCCAAGATTCGGGACCCCGATCCGAGCAGTACTTC	CASSQDSGPRSEQYF
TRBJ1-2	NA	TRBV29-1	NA	TGCAGCGTTGAGGGCCTGGGTCAAGGTGAAGGTTCGACCTTC	CSVEGLGQGEGSTF